This T cell receptor (beta chain) was recovered during a study of human T cells and chemical hapten exposure (dated by TCRdb to about 2021). Concerning the study at large: For sensitization, 2% DPC in acetone was applied to a roughly 2 cm by roughly 2 cm area of upper inner arm skin. This study followed changes in the peripheral blood TCR repertoire in vivo during primary and secondary sensitization of alopecia patients to the hapten diphenylcyclopropenone (DPC). The mostly female patient cohort included alopecia areata with under or over 50% scalp involvement, alopecia totalis and alopecia universalis. Patch tests used Finn chambers with 0.01% DPC on the upper back, scored after 6 days by International Contact Dermatitis Research Group standards. For TCR sequencing, blood came from about 28 alopecia patients at anywhere from one to four time points (pre-sensitization, 2, 6 and 24 weeks). Weekly therapeutic DPC doses were additionally applied to the scalp of patients throughout the roughly 24-week study period. Libraries were pooled for sequencing, and per-sample TCR yields varied mainly because of small differences in library volumes within the pool. Patient blood was sampled pre-sensitization (week 0) and at 2, 6 and about 24 weeks after DPC sensitization.

V gives up 5 bases and J gives up 5 bases, and the segment between their germline ends measures 15 bases. The germline V gene specifies SGHTA as CDR1 and FQGNSA as CDR2. The CDR3, from cysteine to phenylalanine, totals 14 residues. The sequence is cut down to CDR3 DNA, 42 bases in frame from base 1. The library was made by RACE. The data were produced on a NextSeq 500. During library preparation, unique molecular identifiers were attached to individual cDNA molecules so that TCRs could be counted quantitatively and reproducibly. Both TCR alpha and TCR beta chains were sequenced from each blood RNA sample. The study's processing was this. Samples had a median of approximately 93,000 TCRs, with a range from 23,224 to 690,600. V, J and CDR3 annotation of the TCR reads was carried out using the Decombinator software suite. Every sample was subsampled to the same number of TCRs (28,000) for the PS versus PT1 abundance plots. TCRs were defined as expanded if absent before sensitization and observed at least eight times at the 2-week time point. The public reads were reanalyzed by TCRdb: fastp trimming at Q25, MiXCR alignment, in-frame beta chains only. Identical CDR3 protein sequences are pooled into one entry, listed with their most common genes and DNA. The authors' filters were not applied to this entry. The sample contains over 60,000 distinct CDR3 sequences, 10% of them found a single time. The top ten hold about 6.6% of the sample.

Here is what the overall study found, with its caveats: After repeated subsampling, changes were observed in the strength of the expansion versus patch-test correlation and in the threshold at which the correlation became significant. Compared with pre-sensitization or healthy control sets, expanded TCRs formed significantly more large CDR3 similarity clusters, which is consistent with antigen-driven responses. DPC sensitization did not change the number of TCRs with a frequency above 1 in 1000, and there was no evidence of changes in global repertoire structure. Patch test score was positively correlated with the number of PT1 expanded TCRs, with significance at thresholds 8, 16 and 32 but not at 4. Because every patient had alopecia, a presumed autoimmune disease, the patients' immune response might differ from that of healthy individuals.

This specimen's time point label, per the study, means: patch test 2, 6 weeks after DPC sensitization. Sample treatment or condition, as interpreted from the label and publication: therapeutic diphenylcyclopropenone sensitization with weekly scalp DPC. At every patch-test visit, the blood draw took place before the patch test was put on. Patients were considered eligible if aged 18 to 70, diagnosed with alopecia and deemed suitable for DPC therapy, and patients were excluded if pregnant. Unfractionated whole blood was collected in Tempus Blood RNA tubes, and total RNA was extracted from that blood. Worth noting for this clonotype: The antigen this receptor binds is unknown. No much larger clonotype is one base removed from it; base qualities were not supplied.

The source of this sequence is a woman in her forties or fifties with alopecia areata. Some clones in this sample may be carry-over from other donors' samples. This chain joins TRBV7-2 to TRBJ1-1; no D segment can be confidently identified. Source: whole blood, taken in connection with sensitization to the hapten diphenylcyclopropenone (DPC). The DNA reads TGTGCCAGCAGCCTCCGGGATCCGGATACTGAAGCTTTCTTT. It encodes CASSLRDPDTEAFF.